This T cell receptor (beta chain) was identified during a study of neurological immune-mediated disorders. CDR3 size: 16 residues. The germline V gene encodes CDR1 SGHRS and CDR2 YFSETQ. With V trimmed by 6 bases and J by 0 bases, 8 bases remained unmatched. Study outcomes and limitations: Multiple sclerosis was found to have the least TCR clonal expansion, below healthy controls, and HTLV-1-associated myelopathy the most.

The team produced cDNA through 5'RACE using 10-nucleotide random UMIs. TCRdb re-analysed the 5' RACE reads in MiXCR, keeping a single row per CDR3 protein. Of nearly 60,000 distinct CDR3 sequences detected, under 3.5% appear once; the ten largest clones hold approximately 7.1%. This clonotype was counted at least ten times. Its antigen is currently unknown. Sequencing used PBMCs. This sequence originates from a woman in her sixties or seventies with multiple sclerosis. The chain is built from TRBV5-1 and TRBJ2-3; the match to TRBD2 covers 9 bases. The CDR3 loop reads CASKVASGGSTDTQYF. CDR3 nucleotides: TGCGCCAGCAAGGTCGCCAGCGGGGGGAGCACAGATACGCAGTATTTT.